A single TCR beta chain is shown here with its context. In this sample, this clonotype turned up many times. There is no known antigen for this receptor. No much larger clone exists at a distance of one base, and base qualities are not known. The V end gives up 5 bases and the J end 5 bases, leaving 6 bases in the junction not matched to a gene. The CDR3 holds 14 amino acids from the cysteine to the phenylalanine. The sequence is cut down to CDR3 DNA, 42 bases in frame from base 1. CDR1 and CDR2 are read off the germline V gene (reference sequence) as DFQATT and SNEGSKA. Receptor amplification or capture employed PCR. The sequencer listed for this sample is Illumina HiSeq 2500. TCR library preparation used molecular barcoding, with unique molecular identifiers applied to normalize quantification of the TCRbeta repertoire. The public reads were reanalyzed by TCRdb: fastp trimming at Q25, MiXCR alignment, in-frame beta chains only. Rows matching on CDR3 protein sequence are summarized as one entry with the most common DNA and genes. In this sample the table shows about 300,000 distinct CDR3 sequences, around a tenth of which occur a single time. Jointly, the top ten make up just under 7.5% of the sample.

The data are from a study of T-cell reconstitution after alpha-beta-depleted transplantation in children (dated by TCRdb to about 2016). Concerning the study at large: Using TCR repertoire profiling, the study quantitatively followed how T-cell immune reconstitution unfolded in children after TCRalphabeta/CD19-depleted allogeneic hematopoietic cell transplantation.

General study outcomes and caveats: Hyperexpanded clone frequencies declined over subsequent months; after one year, T-cell counts and TCRbeta diversity were mostly attributed to newly produced T cells. The apparently early recovery of alphabetaT-cell counts about two months after transplant reportedly depended on only several hundred rapidly expanded clones that came from non-depleted graft cells. In some patients, the high TCRbeta diversity seen at day 60 was put down to recipient T cells and intrathymic progenitors that had survived conditioning.

The sample's treatment or condition label, in plain terms: allogeneic hematopoietic cell transplantation with graft depleted of TCRalphabeta T cells and CD19 B cells. The children who served as transplant recipients had been given grafts of TCRalphabeta/CD19-depleted allogeneic hematopoietic cells. This receptor was obtained from a boy under three years old with acute myeloid leukemia, due to receive a stem cell transplant. Rearrangement joined TRBV20-1 to TRBJ2-5; a stretch of 12 junction bases matches TRBD2. The sample here was PBMCs, taken before TCRalphabeta/CD19-depleted stem cell transplant. The nucleotide sequence is given as TGCAGTGCTGGACTAGCGGGGAAGCTTGAGACCCAGTACTTC. Translated, it reads CSAGLAGKLETQYF.